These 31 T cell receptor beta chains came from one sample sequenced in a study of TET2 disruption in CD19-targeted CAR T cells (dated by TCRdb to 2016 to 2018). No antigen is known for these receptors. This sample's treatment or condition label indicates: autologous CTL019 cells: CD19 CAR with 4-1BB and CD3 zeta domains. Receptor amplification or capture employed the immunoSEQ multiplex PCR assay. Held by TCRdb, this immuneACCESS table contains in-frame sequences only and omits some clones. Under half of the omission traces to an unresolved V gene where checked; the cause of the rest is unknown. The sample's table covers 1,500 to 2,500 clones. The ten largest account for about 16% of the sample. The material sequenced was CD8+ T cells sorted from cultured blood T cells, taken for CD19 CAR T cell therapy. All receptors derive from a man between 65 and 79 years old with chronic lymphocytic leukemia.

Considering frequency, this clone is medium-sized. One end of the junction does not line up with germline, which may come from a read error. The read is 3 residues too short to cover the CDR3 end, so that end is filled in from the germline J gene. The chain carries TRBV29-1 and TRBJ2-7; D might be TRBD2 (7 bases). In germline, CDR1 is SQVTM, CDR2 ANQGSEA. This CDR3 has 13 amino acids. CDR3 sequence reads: CSVEGGGAYEQYF. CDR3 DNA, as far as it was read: TGCAGCGTCGAAGGAGGGGGGGCCTACGAG.

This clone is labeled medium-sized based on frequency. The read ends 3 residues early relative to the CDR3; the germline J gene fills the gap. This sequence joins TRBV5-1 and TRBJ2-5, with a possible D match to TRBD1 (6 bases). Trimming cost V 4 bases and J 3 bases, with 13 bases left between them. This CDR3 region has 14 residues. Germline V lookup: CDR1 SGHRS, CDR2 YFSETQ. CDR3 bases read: TGCGCCAGCAGCCGGGACATTGACGAAGAGACC. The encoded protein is CASSRDIDEET. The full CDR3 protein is CASSRDIDEETQYF.

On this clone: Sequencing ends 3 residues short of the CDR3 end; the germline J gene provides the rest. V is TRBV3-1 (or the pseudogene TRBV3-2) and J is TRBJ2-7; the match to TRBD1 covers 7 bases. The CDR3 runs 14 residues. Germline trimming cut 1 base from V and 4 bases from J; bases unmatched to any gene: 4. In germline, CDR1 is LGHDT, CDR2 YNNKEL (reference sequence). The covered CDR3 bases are TGTGCCAGCAGCCAAGTAGACAGGGCGTACGAG. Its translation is CASSQVDRAYE. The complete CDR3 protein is CASSQVDRAYEQYF.

CDR3 region: CASSVDGETQYF. The CDR3 DNA, read in part, is TGTGCCAGCAGCGTAGACGGGGAGACC. The V gene is TRBV9, the J gene TRBJ2-5; unclear D gene. The read stops 3 residues short of the end of the CDR3; the missing end is completed from the germline J gene. The CDR3 is 12 residues long. Germline V gene lookup returns CDR1 SGDLS and CDR2 YYNGEE. V was cut by 0 bases and J by 5 bases, with 5 bases left in between.

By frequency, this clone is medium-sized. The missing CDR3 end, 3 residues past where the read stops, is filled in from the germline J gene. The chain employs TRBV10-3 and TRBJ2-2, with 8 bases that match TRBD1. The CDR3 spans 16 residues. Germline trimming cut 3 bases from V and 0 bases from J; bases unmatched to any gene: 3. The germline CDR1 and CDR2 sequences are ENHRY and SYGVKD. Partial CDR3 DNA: TGTGCCATCAGTGACTGGACAGGGCCGAACACCGGGGAG. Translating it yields CAISDWTGPNTGE. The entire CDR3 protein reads CAISDWTGPNTGELFF.

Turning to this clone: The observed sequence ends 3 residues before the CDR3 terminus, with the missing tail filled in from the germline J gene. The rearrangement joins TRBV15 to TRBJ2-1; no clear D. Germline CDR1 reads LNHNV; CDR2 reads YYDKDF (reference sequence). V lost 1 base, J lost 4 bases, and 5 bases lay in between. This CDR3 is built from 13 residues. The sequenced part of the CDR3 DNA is TGTGCCACCAGCAGAGTGAGGTACAATGAG. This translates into CATSRVRYNE. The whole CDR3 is CATSRVRYNEQFF.

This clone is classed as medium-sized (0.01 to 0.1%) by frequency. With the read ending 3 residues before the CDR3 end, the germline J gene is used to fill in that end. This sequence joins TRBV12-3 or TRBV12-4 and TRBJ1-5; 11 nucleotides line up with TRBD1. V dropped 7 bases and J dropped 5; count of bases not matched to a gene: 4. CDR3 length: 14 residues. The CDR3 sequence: CASTRTGGDQPQHF. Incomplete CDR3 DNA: TGTGCCAGCACCAGGACAGGGGGCGATCAGCCC.

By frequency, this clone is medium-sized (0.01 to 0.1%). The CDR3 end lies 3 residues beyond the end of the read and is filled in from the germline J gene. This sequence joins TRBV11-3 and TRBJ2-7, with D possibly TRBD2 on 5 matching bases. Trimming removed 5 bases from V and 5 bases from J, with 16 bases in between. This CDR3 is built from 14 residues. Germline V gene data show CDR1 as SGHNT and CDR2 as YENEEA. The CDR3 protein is CASSLSGLANEQYF. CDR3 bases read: TGTGCCAGCAGCCTTTCGGGCCTAGCCAACGAG.

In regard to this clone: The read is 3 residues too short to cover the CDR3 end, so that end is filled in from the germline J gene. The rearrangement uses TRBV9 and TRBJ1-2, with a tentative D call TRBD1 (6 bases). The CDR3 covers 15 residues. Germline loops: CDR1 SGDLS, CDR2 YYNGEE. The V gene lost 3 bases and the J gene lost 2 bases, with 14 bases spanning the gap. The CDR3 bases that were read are TGTGCCAGCAGCGGGTACAGGGAGGGGAACTATGGC. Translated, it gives CASSGYREGNYG. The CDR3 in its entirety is CASSGYREGNYGYTF.

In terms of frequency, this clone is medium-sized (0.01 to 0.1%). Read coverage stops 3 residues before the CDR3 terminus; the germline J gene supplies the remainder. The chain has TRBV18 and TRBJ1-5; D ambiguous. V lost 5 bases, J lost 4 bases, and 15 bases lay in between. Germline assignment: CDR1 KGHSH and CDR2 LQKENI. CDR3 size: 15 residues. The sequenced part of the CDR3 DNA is TGTGCCAGCTCAGCAGGCGATGGCAGTAATCAGCCC. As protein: CASSAGDGSNQP. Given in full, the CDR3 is CASSAGDGSNQPQHF. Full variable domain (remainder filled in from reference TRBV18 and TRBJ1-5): NAGVMQNPRHLVRRRGQEARLRCSPMKGHSHVYWYRQLPEEGLKFMVYLQKENIIDESGMPKERFSAEFPKEGPSILRIQQVVRGDSAAYFCASSAGDGSNQPQHFGDGTRLSIL.

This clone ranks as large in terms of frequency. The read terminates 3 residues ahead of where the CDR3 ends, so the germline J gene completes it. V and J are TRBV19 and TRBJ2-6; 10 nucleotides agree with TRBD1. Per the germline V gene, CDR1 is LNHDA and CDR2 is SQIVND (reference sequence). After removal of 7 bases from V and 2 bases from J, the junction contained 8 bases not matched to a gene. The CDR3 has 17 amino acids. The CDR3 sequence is CASTHFGQGAGANVLTF. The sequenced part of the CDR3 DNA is TGTGCCAGTACCCACTTCGGACAGGGGGCTGGGGCCAACGTC.

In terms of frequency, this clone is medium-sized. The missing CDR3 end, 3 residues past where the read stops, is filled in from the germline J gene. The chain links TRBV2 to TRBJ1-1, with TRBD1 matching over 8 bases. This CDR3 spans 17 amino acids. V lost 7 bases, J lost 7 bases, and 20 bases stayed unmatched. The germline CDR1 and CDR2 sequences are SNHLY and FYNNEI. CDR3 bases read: TGTGCCAGCACACAGACAGGGGATTTAACCTGGACGGTTGAA. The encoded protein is CASTQTGDLTWTVE. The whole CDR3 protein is CASTQTGDLTWTVEAFF.

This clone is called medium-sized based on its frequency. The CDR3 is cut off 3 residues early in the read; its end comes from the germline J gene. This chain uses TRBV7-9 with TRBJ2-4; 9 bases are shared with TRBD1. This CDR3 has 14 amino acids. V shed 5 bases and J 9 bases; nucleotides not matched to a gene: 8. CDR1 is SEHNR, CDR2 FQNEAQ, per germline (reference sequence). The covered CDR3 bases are TGTGCCAGCAGCGGAGACAGGGGGAACGCCATT. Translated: CASSGDRGNAI. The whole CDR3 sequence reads CASSGDRGNAIQYF.

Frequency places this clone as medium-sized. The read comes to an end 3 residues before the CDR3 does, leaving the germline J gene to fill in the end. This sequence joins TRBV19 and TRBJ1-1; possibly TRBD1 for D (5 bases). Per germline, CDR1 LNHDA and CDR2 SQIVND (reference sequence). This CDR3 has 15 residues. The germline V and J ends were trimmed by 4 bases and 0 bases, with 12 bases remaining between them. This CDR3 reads CASSKPGTLNTEAFF. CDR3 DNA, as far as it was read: TGTGCCAGTAGTAAGCCAGGGACTTTGAACACTGAA.

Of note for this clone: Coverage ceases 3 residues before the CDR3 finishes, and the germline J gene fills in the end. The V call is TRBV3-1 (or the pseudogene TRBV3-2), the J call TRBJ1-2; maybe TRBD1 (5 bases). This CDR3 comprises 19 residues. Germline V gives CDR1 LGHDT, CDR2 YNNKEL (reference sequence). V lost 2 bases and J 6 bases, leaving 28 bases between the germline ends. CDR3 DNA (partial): TGTGCCAGCAGCCAATTCGAGGGGCTCCTCCACTCCGATGATAATGGC. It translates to CASSQFEGLLHSDDNG. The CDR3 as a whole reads CASSQFEGLLHSDDNGYTF.

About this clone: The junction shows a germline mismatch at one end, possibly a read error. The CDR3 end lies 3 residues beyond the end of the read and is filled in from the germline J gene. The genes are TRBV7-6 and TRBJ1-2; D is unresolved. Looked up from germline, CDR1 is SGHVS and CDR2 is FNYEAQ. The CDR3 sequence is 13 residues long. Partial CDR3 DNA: TGTGCCAGCAGCTTAGAGACTCCCTATGAC. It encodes CASSLETPYD. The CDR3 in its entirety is CASSLETPYDYTF.

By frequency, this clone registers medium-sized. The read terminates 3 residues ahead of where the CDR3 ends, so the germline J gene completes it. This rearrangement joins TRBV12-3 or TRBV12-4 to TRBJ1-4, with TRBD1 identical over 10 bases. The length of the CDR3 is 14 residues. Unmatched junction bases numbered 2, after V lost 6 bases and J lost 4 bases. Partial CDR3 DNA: TGTGCCAGCAGGGGGACAGGGGTTAATGAAAAA. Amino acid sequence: CASRGTGVNEK. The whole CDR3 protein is CASRGTGVNEKLFF.

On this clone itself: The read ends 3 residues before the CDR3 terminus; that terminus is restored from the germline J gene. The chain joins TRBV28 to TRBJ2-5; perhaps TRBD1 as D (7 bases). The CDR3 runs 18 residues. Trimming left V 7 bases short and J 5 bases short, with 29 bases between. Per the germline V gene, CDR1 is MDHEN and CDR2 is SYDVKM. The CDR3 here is CASNERGGRRAREETQYF. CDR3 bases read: TGTGCCAGCAACGAAAGAGGGGGCCGCCGGGCCCGGGAGGAGACC.

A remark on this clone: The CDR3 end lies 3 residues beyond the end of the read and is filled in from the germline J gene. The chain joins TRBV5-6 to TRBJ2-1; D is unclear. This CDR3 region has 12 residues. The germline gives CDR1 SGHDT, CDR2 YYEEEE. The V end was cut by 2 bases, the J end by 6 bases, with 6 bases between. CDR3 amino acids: CASSLDFNEQFF. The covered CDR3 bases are TGTGCCAGCAGCTTAGACTTCAATGAG.

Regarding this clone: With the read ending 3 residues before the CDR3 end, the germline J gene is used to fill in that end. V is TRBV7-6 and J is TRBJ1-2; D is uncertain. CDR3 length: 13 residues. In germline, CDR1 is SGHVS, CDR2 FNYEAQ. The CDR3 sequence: CASRETTNNDYTF. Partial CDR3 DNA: TGTGCCAGCAGAGAGACAACCAACAATGAC.

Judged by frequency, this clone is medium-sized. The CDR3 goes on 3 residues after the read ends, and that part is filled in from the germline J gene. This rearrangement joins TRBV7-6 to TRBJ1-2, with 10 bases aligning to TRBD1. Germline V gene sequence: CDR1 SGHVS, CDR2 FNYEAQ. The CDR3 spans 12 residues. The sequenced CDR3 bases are TGTGCCAGCAGCCCCGGGACAGGGGCC. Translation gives CASSPGTGA. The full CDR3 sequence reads CASSPGTGAYTF.

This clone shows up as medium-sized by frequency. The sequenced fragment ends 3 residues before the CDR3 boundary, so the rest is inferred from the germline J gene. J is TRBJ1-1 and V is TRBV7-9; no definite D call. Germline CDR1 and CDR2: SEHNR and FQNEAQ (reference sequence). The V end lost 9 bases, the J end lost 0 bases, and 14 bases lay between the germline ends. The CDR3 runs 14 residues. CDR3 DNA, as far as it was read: TGTGCCAGTGCCCGGCACGACATGAACACTGAA. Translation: CASARHDMNTE. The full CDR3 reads CASARHDMNTEAFF.

The CDR3 protein is CASSFQANTDTQYF. The CDR3 DNA, read in part, is TGTGCCAGCAGTTTTCAGGCAAACACAGATACG. The chain couples TRBV12-3 or TRBV12-4 to TRBJ2-3; D is ambiguous. The read ends 3 residues shy of where the CDR3 ends; the end is completed using the germline J gene. This CDR3 region has 14 residues. The V and J ends lost 3 bases and 2 bases respectively, with 9 bases between them.

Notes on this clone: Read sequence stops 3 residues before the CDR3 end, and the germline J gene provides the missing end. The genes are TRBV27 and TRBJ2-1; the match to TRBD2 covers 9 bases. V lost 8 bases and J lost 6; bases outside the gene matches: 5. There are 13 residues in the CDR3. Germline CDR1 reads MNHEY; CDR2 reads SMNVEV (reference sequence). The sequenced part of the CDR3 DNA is TGTGCCAGCTGGCGGGGGGGATTCAATGAG. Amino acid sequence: CASWRGGFNE. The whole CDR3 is CASWRGGFNEQFF.

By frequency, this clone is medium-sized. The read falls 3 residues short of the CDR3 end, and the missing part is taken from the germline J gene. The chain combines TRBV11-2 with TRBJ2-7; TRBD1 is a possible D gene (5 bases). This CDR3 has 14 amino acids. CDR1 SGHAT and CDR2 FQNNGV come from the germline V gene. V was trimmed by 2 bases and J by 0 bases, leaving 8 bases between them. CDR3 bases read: TGTGCCAGCAGCTTACAGGGCAGCTCCTACGAG. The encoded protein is CASSLQGSSYE. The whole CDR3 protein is CASSLQGSSYEQYF.

The CDR3 spells CASSFAGLANDYTF. CDR3 DNA, as far as it was read: TGTGCCAGCAGCTTCGCAGGGCTGGCTAATGAC. The chain couples TRBV11-3 to TRBJ1-2; D possibly corresponds to TRBD1 (5 bases). The CDR3 end is not reached by the read, which stops 3 residues before it; the germline J gene fills it in. Germline-derived CDR1 and CDR2 are SGHNT and YENEEA. This CDR3 has 14 amino acids.

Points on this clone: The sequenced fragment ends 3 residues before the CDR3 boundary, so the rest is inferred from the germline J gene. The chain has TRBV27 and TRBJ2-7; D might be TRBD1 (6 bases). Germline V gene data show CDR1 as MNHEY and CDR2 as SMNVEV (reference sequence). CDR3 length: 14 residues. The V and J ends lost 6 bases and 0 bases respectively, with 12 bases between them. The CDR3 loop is CASSPGTSSYEQYF. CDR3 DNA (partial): TGTGCCAGCAGCCCCGGGACAAGCTCCTACGAG.

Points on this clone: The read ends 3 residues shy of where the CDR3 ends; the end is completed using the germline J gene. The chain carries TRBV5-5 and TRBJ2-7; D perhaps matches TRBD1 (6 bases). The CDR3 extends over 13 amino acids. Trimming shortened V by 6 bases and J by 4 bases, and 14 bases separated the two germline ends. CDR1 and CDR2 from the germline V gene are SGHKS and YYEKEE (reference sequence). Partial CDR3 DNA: TGTGCCAGCAAAAAAAACAGGGCATACGAG. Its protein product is CASKKNRAYE. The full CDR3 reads CASKKNRAYEQYF. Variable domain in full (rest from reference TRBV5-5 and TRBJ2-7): DAGVTQSPTHLIKTRGQQVTLRCSPISGHKSVSWYQQVLGQGPQFIFQYYEKEERGRGNFPDRFSARQFPNYSSELNVNALLLGDSALYLCASKKNRAYEQYFGPGTRLTVT.

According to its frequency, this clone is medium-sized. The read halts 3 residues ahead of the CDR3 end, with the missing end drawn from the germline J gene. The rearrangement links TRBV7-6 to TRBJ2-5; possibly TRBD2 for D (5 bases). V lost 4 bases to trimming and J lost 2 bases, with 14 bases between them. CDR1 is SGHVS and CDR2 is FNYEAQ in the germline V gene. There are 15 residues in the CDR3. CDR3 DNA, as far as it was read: TGTGCCAGCAGCTCGACCCCCGGCGGGCAAGAGACC. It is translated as CASSSTPGGQET. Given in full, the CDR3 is CASSSTPGGQETQYF.

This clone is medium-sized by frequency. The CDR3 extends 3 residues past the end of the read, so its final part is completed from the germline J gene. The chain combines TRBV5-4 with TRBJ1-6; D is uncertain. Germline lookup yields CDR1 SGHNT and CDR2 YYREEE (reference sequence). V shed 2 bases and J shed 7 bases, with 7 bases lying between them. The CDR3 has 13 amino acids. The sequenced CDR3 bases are TGTGCCAGCAGCTTACACCCGAATTCACCC. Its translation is CASSLHPNSP. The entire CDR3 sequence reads CASSLHPNSPLHF.

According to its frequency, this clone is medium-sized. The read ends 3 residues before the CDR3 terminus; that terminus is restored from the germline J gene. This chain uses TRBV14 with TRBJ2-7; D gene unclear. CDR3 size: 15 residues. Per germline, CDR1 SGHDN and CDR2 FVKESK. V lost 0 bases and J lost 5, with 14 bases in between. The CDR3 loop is CASSQEQTWLHEQYF. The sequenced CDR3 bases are TGTGCCAGCAGCCAAGAACAGACCTGGCTTCACGAG.